This T cell receptor (beta chain) appears in the sequencing data of a study of radiotherapy plus CTLA-4 blockade in lung cancer (dated by TCRdb to the late 2010s). Background for the entire study: Objective responses were observed in 18% of enrolled patients, and disease control was achieved in less than 35%.

Focal radiation therapy combined with CTLA-4 blockade (ipilimumab) was tested in patients with chemo-refractory metastatic non-small-cell lung cancer. The library came from the immunoSEQ multiplex PCR assay. TCRdb obtained this table from immuneACCESS and retained in-frame rearrangements with V and J assigned. These tables miss some clones; where compared with another copy, unresolved V genes account for less than half of the shortfall, and the remainder is unexplained. This sample gives 35,000 to 45,000 clones in total; approximately 67% of them show up just once. In total, the top ten clones hold about 23% of the sample. Note on this clone: No antigen is known for it. No much larger clone is present one base from it, and per-base qualities are unavailable.

What the work shows at the level of the full study, not this receptor alone: After treatment with radiotherapy and ipilimumab, TCR clones that came from tumors expanded in the peripheral blood. Early dynamic changes in blood T cell clones, together with increased serum interferon-beta after radiation, were reported as the strongest predictors of response.

The CDR3, from cysteine to phenylalanine, totals 16 residues. Only the CDR3 part of the read is kept: 48 bases, read in frame from the first base. V is pruned by 1 base and J by 2 bases, leaving 2 bases of the junction without a gene match. The CDR1 and CDR2 encoded by the germline V gene (reference sequence) are LNHDA and SQIVND. The receptor's source is a human donor with non-small cell lung cancer who had a partial response to radiotherapy plus ipilimumab. This receptor chain uses TRBV19 and TRBJ2-5; 12 of the junction bases match TRBD2. Sequenced material: peripheral blood, taken from a patient treated with radiotherapy plus ipilimumab. The base sequence is TGTGCCAGTAGTATAGCTAGCGGGAGGGGACAAGAGACCCAGTACTTC. It codes for CASSIASGRGQETQYF.